This TCR beta chain was profiled in a study of blood T cell repertoires in COVID-19. The CDR3 totals 14 residues. Germline CDR1 is ENHRY and CDR2 is SYGVKD. J was trimmed by 1 base and V by 6 bases; bases with no gene match: 6. Sequencing used immunoSEQ multiplex PCR; TCRdb keeps in-frame clones, though not all of them. The sample carries roughly 68,000 clones, 90% recorded once. The chain uses TRBV10-3 and TRBJ2-7; TRBD1 matches at 7 bases. This receptor was taken from a man in his fifties with COVID-19, enrolled during active disease. Material: peripheral blood. CDR3 amino acids: CAISNDRASYEQYF. CDR3 nucleotide sequence: TGTGCCATCAGCAACGACAGGGCTTCCTACGAGCAGTACTTC.